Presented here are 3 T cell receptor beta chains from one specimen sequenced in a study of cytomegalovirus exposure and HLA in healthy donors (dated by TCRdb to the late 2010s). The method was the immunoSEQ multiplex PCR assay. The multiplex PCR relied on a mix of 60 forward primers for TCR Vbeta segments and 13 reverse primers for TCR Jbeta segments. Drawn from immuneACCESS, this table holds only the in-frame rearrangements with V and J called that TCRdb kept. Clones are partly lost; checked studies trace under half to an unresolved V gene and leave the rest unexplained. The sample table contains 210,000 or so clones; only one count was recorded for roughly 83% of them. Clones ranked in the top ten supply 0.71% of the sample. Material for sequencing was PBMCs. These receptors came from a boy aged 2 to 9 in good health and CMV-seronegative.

The DNA of the CDR3 is TGTGCCAGCAGCTCCGGGACAGGGGGAATTAACACTGAAGCTTTCTTT. Residues: CASSSGTGGINTEAFF. The rearrangement uses TRBV13 and TRBJ1-1, with 11 bases lining up with TRBD1. The CDR3 contains 16 residues. The ends lost 4 bases at V and 2 bases at J; junction bases unmatched: 6. The germline CDR1 and CDR2 sequences are PRHDT and FYEKMQ (reference sequence).

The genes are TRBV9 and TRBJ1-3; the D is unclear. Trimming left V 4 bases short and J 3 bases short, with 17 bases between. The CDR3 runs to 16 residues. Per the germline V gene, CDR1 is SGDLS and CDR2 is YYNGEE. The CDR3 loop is CASSPLVTTSGNTIYF. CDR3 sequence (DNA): TGTGCCAGCAGCCCCCTCGTCACAACTAGTGGAAACACCATATATTTT. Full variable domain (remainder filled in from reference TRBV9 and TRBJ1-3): DSGVTQTPKHLITATGQRVTLRCSPRSGDLSVYWYQQSLDQGLQFLIQYYNGEERAKGNILERFSAQQFPDLHSELNLSSLELGDSALYFCASSPLVTTSGNTIYFGEGSWLTVV.

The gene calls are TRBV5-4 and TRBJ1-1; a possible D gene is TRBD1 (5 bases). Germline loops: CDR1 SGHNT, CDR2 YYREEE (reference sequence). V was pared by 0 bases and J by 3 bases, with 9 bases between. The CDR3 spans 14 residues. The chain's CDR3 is CASSLVGGDTEAFF. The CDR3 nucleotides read TGTGCCAGCAGCTTGGTTGGGGGGGACACTGAAGCTTTCTTT. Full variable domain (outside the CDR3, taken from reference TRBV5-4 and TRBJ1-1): ETGVTQSPTHLIKTRGQQVTLRCSSQSGHNTVSWYQQALGQGPQFIFQYYREEENGRGNFPPRFSGLQFPNYSSELNVNALELDDSALYLCASSLVGGDTEAFFGQGTRLTVV.